A selection of T cell receptor beta chains follows, all from one sample in a study of brain metastases from non-small cell lung cancer. This table comes from immunoSEQ multiplex PCR, and its TCRdb copy is limited to in-frame clones, with some not included. The sample lists about 6,000 clones, roughly 85% seen once, with 7.4% in the top ten. Specimen: primary lung tumor tissue. The receptor source for this set is a donor at least 40 years old with non-small cell lung cancer. The CDR3 runs from the conserved cysteine through the conserved F or W. The D gene is left open where the match is weak. The size field is filled for only some rows; it gives once, few, many or a size class.

DNA,CDR3,length,J,D,V,size
TGTGCCAGTAGTATTGGAGGGGACAGCTATGGCTACACCTTC,CASSIGGDSYGYTF,14,TRBJ1-2,TRBD1,TRBV19,.
TGTGCCAGTACTCGGCAGGGACACACTGAAGCTTTCTTT,CASTRQGHTEAFF,13,TRBJ1-1,.,TRBV19,.
TGTGCCAGCAGCTTCGAGGGGAACCTATACGAGCAGTACTTC,CASSFEGNLYEQYF,14,TRBJ2-7,.,TRBV5-6,.
TGCGCCAGCAGCCAAGAAAACGTCCTGGGCACTGAAGCTTTCTTT,CASSQENVLGTEAFF,15,TRBJ1-1,.,TRBV4-1,.
TGTGCCAGCAGCTTTACAGGGTGGGATACGCAGTATTTT,CASSFTGWDTQYF,13,TRBJ2-3,.,TRBV7-2,.
TGTGCCAGCCGCATTTGGAGGGGAAGCAATCAGCCCCAGCATTTT,CASRIWRGSNQPQHF,15,TRBJ1-5,.,TRBV28,.
TGCGCCAGCAGCACGAGCGGGGGGTCTTCACAAGAGACCCAGTACTTC,CASSTSGGSSQETQYF,16,TRBJ2-5,TRBD2,TRBV5-1,.
TGCGCCAAAGGGGACAGGGGGCGCAATCAGCCCCAGCATTTT,CAKGDRGRNQPQHF,14,TRBJ1-5,TRBD1,TRBV10-2,.
TGTGCCAGCAGCCGGACAGGGACGGGAAACATTCAGTACTTC,CASSRTGTGNIQYF,14,TRBJ2-4,TRBD1,TRBV6-5,.
TGTGCCAGTAGTAGCCGACTAGGTAATGAGCAGTTCTTC,CASSSRLGNEQFF,13,TRBJ2-1,.,TRBV19,.
TGTGCCTGGAGTGCCGAGGAGGCCCAGTACTTC,CAWSAEEAQYF,11,TRBJ2-5,.,TRBV30,.
TGTGCCAGCAGCCCCACAAATTCACCCCTCCACTTT,CASSPTNSPLHF,12,TRBJ1-6,.,TRBV7-8,few
TGTGCCAGCAGCCCCCGGGGCGGGGGATCCTACGAGCAGTACTTC,CASSPRGGGSYEQYF,15,TRBJ2-7,TRBD2,TRBV9,.
TGTGCCAGCAGTTTAGGGCCGGGCCGCGCAGATACACAGTATTTT,CASSLGPGRADTQYF,15,TRBJ2-3,.,TRBV27,.
TGTGCCAGCAGCTTAGCTTATGAGCAGTTCTTC,CASSLAYEQFF,11,TRBJ2-1,.,TRBV7-9,.
TGCAGCGTTAAGGACGGCCGCAATGAGCAGTTCTTC,CSVKDGRNEQFF,12,TRBJ2-1,.,TRBV29-1,.
TGTGCCATCAGAGCGGGGGCGGGGAACACTGAAGCTTTCTTT,CAIRAGAGNTEAFF,14,TRBJ1-1,.,TRBV10-3,.
TGCGCCAGCAGCTTGGATGGGGGGGCATGGGATACGCAGTATTTT,CASSLDGGAWDTQYF,15,TRBJ2-3,.,TRBV5-1,.
TGTGCCAGCTCACAGAGTGCAAACTATGGCTACACCTTC,CASSQSANYGYTF,13,TRBJ1-2,.,TRBV18,.
TGTGCCAGCAGCTTGTTCGGACAGGGGGCTTCGCCCCAGTATTTT,CASSLFGQGASPQYF,15,TRBJ2-3,TRBD1,TRBV5-5,.
TGTGCCAGCAGTTTATCAGGGGAACTGTTTTTT,CASSLSGELFF,11,TRBJ1-4,.,TRBV28,.
TGCGCCAGCAGCTTGGCCGGGGGGCGGCAAGATACGCAGTATTTT,CASSLAGGRQDTQYF,15,TRBJ2-3,.,TRBV5-1,.
TGTGCCAGCAGTTTATCAAGCGGGGGGTTTGGTCAGCCCCAGCATTTT,CASSLSSGGFGQPQHF,16,TRBJ1-5,.,TRBV27,.
TGTGCCGCTAACTTCGCAGGGACCACCGGGGAGCTGTTTTTT,CAANFAGTTGELFF,14,TRBJ2-2,.,TRBV10-3,.
TGTGCCAGCTCACGGGACAGGGGGGCTATTGAAGCTTTCTTT,CASSRDRGAIEAFF,14,TRBJ1-1,TRBD1,TRBV18,.
TGTGCCAGCAGCAGAGGACAGGGAAACACTGAAGCTTTCTTT,CASSRGQGNTEAFF,14,TRBJ1-1,TRBD1,TRBV5-5,.
TGTGCACTTGGGACAGATGTCTACGAGCAGTACTTC,CALGTDVYEQYF,12,TRBJ2-7,TRBD1,TRBV2,.
TGTGCCAGCAGTTTCAAAGGGGGGGTGGGCATAAGTAGGGTCACTGAAGCTTTCTTT,CASSFKGGVGISRVTEAFF,19,TRBJ1-1,.,TRBV27,large
TGCGCCAGCAGCCCCGGGACACTCTCCTACGAGCAGTACTTC,CASSPGTLSYEQYF,14,TRBJ2-7,.,TRBV5-1,.
TGTGCCAGCAGTGAACGACAGGGTCTCTCCTACGAGCAGTACTTC,CASSERQGLSYEQYF,15,TRBJ2-7,TRBD1,TRBV25-1,.
TGTGCCAGCAGCTGGGACAGCTACGAGCAGTACTTC,CASSWDSYEQYF,12,TRBJ2-7,TRBD1,TRBV12-3/TRBV12-4,.
TGTGCCAGCAGTTTTACCGGGGGCCACAATGAGCAGTTCTTC,CASSFTGGHNEQFF,14,TRBJ2-1,.,TRBV28,.